Each of the 5 T cell receptor beta chains below was sequenced from the same sample in a study of metastatic and nonmetastatic thyroid tumors. Thyroid surgery was performed in patients who had received no treatment beforehand. TCRdb re-clonotyped the PCR reads via MiXCR. Of thousands of clones in the sample, about 32% were seen once. Sequencing used adjacent normal tissue. These receptors all come from a male donor with papillary thyroid cancer or a benign thyroid nodule (not recorded which). Some clones in this sample may be carry-over from other donors' samples.

In its sample, this clone ranks as large. The chain has TRBV7-6 and TRBJ1-1; D might be TRBD1 (5 bases). V was trimmed by 5 bases and J by 3 bases, leaving 19 bases between them. Germline values: CDR1 SGHVS, CDR2 FNYEAQ. This CDR3 spans 16 amino acids. The CDR3 region is CASSPPPGRDHTEAFF. In DNA form, the CDR3 reads TGTGCCAGCAGCCCCCCCCCTGGCAGGGACCACACTGAAGCTTTCTTT.

In regard to this clone: This sequence may be a read error, since a much larger clone differs from it by one base. V usage is TRBV6-5 and J usage is TRBJ1-2; D not resolved. CDR1 is MNHEY, CDR2 SVGAGI, per germline. The CDR3 sequence is 15 residues long. V was trimmed by 6 bases and J by 5 bases, leaving 19 bases between them. This CDR3 reads CASRYHGQRGYGYTF. As DNA, the CDR3 is TGTGCCAGCAGATACCATGGGCAACGCGGATATGGCTACACCTTC.

The chain recombines TRBV7-3 with TRBJ2-2; TRBD2 matches at 7 bases. CDR3 length: 13 residues. Germline V gene lookup returns CDR1 SGHTA and CDR2 FQGTGA. With V trimmed by 10 bases and J by 1 base, 3 bases remained unmatched. The DNA for the CDR3 is TGTGCCACCGCTAGCGGGAACACCGGGGAGCTGTTTTTT. Translated, it gives CATASGNTGELFF.

The genes are TRBV7-6 and TRBJ1-2; tentative D call: TRBD1 (5 bases). The length of the CDR3 is 14 residues. Germline-derived CDR1 and CDR2 are SGHVS and FNYEAQ. The V end lost 0 bases, the J end lost 5 bases, and 10 bases lay between the germline ends. CDR3 sequence (DNA): TGTGCCAGCAGCTTAGCGGGGGGTTCTTATGGCTACACCTTC. This gives the protein CASSLAGGSYGYTF. The full variable domain, in which reference TRBV7-6 and TRBJ1-2 provide the parts outside the CDR3, is GAGVSQSPRYKVTKRGQDVALRCDPISGHVSLYWYRQALGQGPEFLTYFNYEAQQDKSGLPNDRFSAERPEGSISTLTIQRTEQRDSAMYRCASSLAGGSYGYTFGSGTRLTVV.

The rearrangement joins TRBV24-1 to TRBJ2-2; TRBD2 aligns across 7 bases. This CDR3 has 15 amino acids. V was clipped by 7 bases and J by 0 bases; unmatched bases: 4. Germline lookup yields CDR1 KGHDR and CDR2 SFDVKD. In nucleotides, the CDR3 is TGTGCCACCAGGAGCGGGGTAACGAACACCGGGGAGCTGTTTTTT. This codes for CATRSGVTNTGELFF.